The 14 T cell receptor beta chains in this list originate from one sample, sequenced in a study of shared clonotypes between healthy human individuals. Naive CD8 cells lacked CD45RO and underwent positive selection for CCR7, leaving out terminally differentiated effector memory CD45RA+ cells. Data came from immunoSEQ multiplex PCR; TCRdb stores just in-frame clones and leaves some out. Of around 2.1 million clones in the sample, 90% to 95% were seen once. Sequencing used naive CD8+ T cells from PBMCs. These receptors came from a man aged 18 to 30 in good health. Some clones in this sample may be carry-over from other donors' samples.

This chain connects TRBV28 to TRBJ2-2; the D gene is possibly TRBD1 (5 bases). This CDR3 contains 14 residues. Germline CDR1 reads MDHEN; CDR2 reads SYDVKM. V lost 5 bases and J lost 2, with 9 bases in between. The CDR3 coding sequence is TGTGCCAGCAGTGTCACAGGAAACACCGGGGAGCTGTTTTTT. It encodes CASSVTGNTGELFF.

The J gene is TRBJ1-2, the V gene TRBV12-5; D remains unclear. Germline V CDR1 and CDR2: LGHNT, FRNRAP. The CDR3 spans 14 residues. Trimming cost V 3 bases and J 8 bases, with 16 bases left between them. The CDR3 sequence: CASGFLGGAGGYTF. The CDR3 DNA reads as TGTGCTAGTGGTTTCTTGGGCGGCGCTGGGGGCTACACCTTC.

This clone has a single count. This chain connects TRBV4-2 to TRBJ1-1; D gene uncertain. V lost 1 base and J 2 bases, leaving 14 bases between the germline ends. CDR1 is LGHNA, CDR2 YNFKEQ, per germline. This CDR3 comprises 16 residues. This CDR3 reads CASSQADIPRNTEAFF. CDR3 in DNA: TGTGCCAGCAGCCAAGCCGACATACCGCGTAACACTGAAGCTTTCTTT.

This rearrangement joins TRBV2 to TRBJ2-3; D ambiguous. Between the trimmed V and J ends, which lost 5 bases and 8 bases, there was a span of 17 bases. Germline V gene sequence: CDR1 SNHLY, CDR2 FYNNEI. The CDR3 loop spans 14 amino acids. The CDR3 is CASSTPDLFGTQYF. Written as DNA, the CDR3 is TGTGCCAGCAGTACCCCGGACCTGTTTGGTACGCAGTATTTT.

The gene calls are TRBV6-6 and TRBJ2-7; D may be TRBD1 (5 bases). V was cut by 5 bases and J by 4 bases, with 9 bases left in between. The CDR3 is 12 residues long. Per germline, CDR1 MNHNY and CDR2 SVGAGI (reference sequence). The CDR3, as DNA: TGTGCCAGCAGTACCTCAGGGTACGAGCAGTACTTC. This encodes CASSTSGYEQYF.

This chain links TRBV2 with TRBJ2-7; tentative D call: TRBD2 (5 bases). This CDR3 comprises 12 residues. CDR1 is SNHLY and CDR2 is FYNNEI in the germline V gene. The V gene lost 8 bases and the J gene lost 0 bases, with 8 bases spanning the gap. CDR3 region: CASVGSSYEQYF. CDR3 coding DNA: TGTGCCAGCGTAGGGAGCTCCTACGAGCAGTACTTC.

This clone is a singleton in its sample. This chain joins TRBV11-2 and TRBJ2-1; 7 positions match TRBD1. Germline lookup yields CDR1 SGHAT and CDR2 FQNNGV. V trimming: 5 bases; J trimming: 4 bases; junction bases outside the gene matches: 11. The CDR3 is 16 amino acids. The CDR3 DNA reads TGTGCCAGCAGCGGACGGGACAGCCCTGATTACAATGAGCAGTTCTTC. Translated: CASSGRDSPDYNEQFF. The full variable domain, in which reference TRBV11-2 and TRBJ2-1 provide the parts outside the CDR3, is EAGVAQSPRYKIIEKRQSVAFWCNPISGHATLYWYQQILGQGPKLLIQFQNNGVVDDSQLPKDRFSAERLKGVDSTLKIQPAKLEDSAVYLCASSGRDSPDYNEQFFGPGTRLTVL.

This rearrangement joins TRBV6-6 to TRBJ2-3; no firm D call. Trimming shortened V by 6 bases and J by 4 bases, and 11 bases separated the two germline ends. The germline V gene encodes CDR1 MNHNY and CDR2 SVGAGI (reference sequence). This CDR3 region has 13 residues. This CDR3 is CASSPNTPDTQYF. CDR3 bases: TGTGCCAGCAGCCCAAATACCCCAGATACGCAGTATTTT.

J is TRBJ1-1 and V is TRBV19; a possible D gene is TRBD1 (6 bases). The CDR3 runs to 13 residues. Germline V gene data show CDR1 as LNHDA and CDR2 as SQIVND (reference sequence). The V gene lost 2 bases and the J gene lost 5 bases, with 9 bases spanning the gap. This chain's CDR3 is CASSIWQGTEAFF. As DNA, the CDR3 is TGTGCCAGTAGTATATGGCAGGGGACTGAAGCTTTCTTT.

This clone was observed a single time. V gene TRBV27 combines with J gene TRBJ1-2; 9 bases are a match to TRBD1. This CDR3 contains 15 residues. V was pared by 0 bases and J by 6 bases, with 5 bases of the junction left unmatched. From germline, CDR1 is MNHEY and CDR2 SMNVEV (reference sequence). CDR3: CASSLSTGGRDGYTF. CDR3 bases: TGTGCCAGCAGTTTATCAACAGGGGGCAGAGATGGCTACACCTTC.

As for this clone: Distinct nucleotide sequences in the sample also encode this CDR3. The CDR3 DNA reads TGCGCCAGCAGCCAAGCCCGGGACTACGAGCAGTACTTC. Residues: CASSQARDYEQYF. The V and J genes are TRBV4-3 and TRBJ2-7; TRBD2 is a possible D gene (5 bases). The CDR3 is 13 residues long. V was trimmed by 1 base and J by 3 bases, leaving 7 bases between them. Germline V gene data show CDR1 as LGHNA and CDR2 as YSLEER.

The chain recombines TRBV7-9 with TRBJ2-5; 7 nucleotides match TRBD2. V shed 3 bases, J shed 5 bases, and the junction held 9 bases outside the gene matches. The germline V gene encodes CDR1 SEHNR and CDR2 FQNEAQ (reference sequence). The CDR3 extends over 15 amino acids. CDR3 in amino acids: CASSFPGLSLETQYF. For the CDR3, the DNA is TGTGCCAGCAGCTTCCCGGGACTATCTCTGGAGACCCAGTACTTC.

The chain has TRBV29-1 and TRBJ2-2; 9 nucleotides line up with TRBD2. V gave up 4 bases and J gave up 2 bases; unmatched junction bases: 5. Per germline, CDR1 SQVTM and CDR2 ANQGSEA. This CDR3 is built from 15 residues. The CDR3 DNA is TGCAGCGTTGTTCGGCGGGAGGGCAACACCGGGGAGCTGTTTTTT. It translates to CSVVRREGNTGELFF.

The rearrangement uses TRBV28 and TRBJ1-1; D gene ambiguous. This CDR3 comprises 16 residues. CDR1 is MDHEN and CDR2 is SYDVKM in the germline V gene. The ends were cut back, 10 bases at V and 0 bases at J, with 21 bases in the middle. CDR3 nucleotides: TGTGCCACCCAACAGTCCCCGCGAATAGTGAACACTGAAGCTTTCTTT. This encodes CATQQSPRIVNTEAFF. Full variable domain (outside the CDR3, taken from reference TRBV28 and TRBJ1-1): DVKVTQSSRYLVKRTGEKVFLECVQDMDHENMFWYRQDPGLGLRLIYFSYDVKMKEKGDIPEGYSVSREKKERFSLILESASTNQTSMYLCATQQSPRIVNTEAFFGQGTRLTVV.